A single sample gave rise to the 14 T cell receptor beta chains below, sequenced in a study of blood T cell repertoires in COVID-19. TCRdb's copy holds only in-frame clones and misses some; the assay was immunoSEQ multiplex PCR. The data hold about 170,000 clones, with 90% observed a single time. Sequencing was performed on peripheral blood. These receptors all come from a man aged 45-65 years with acute or convalescent COVID-19.

The count of this clone is one. This chain links TRBV4-2 with TRBJ2-5, with TRBD2 matching 13 bases. The CDR3 covers 15 residues. Per the germline V gene, CDR1 is LGHNA and CDR2 is YNFKEQ. Trimming took 1 base from V and 4 from J; bases not matched to a gene: 0. CDR3 region: CASSQGTSGGETQYF. The DNA for the CDR3 is TGTGCCAGCAGCCAAGGGACTAGCGGGGGAGAGACCCAGTACTTC.

The chain carries TRBV4-1 and TRBJ2-7; 9 bases match TRBD2. With V trimmed by 1 base and J by 2 bases, 3 bases remained unmatched. The CDR3 runs to 15 residues. The germline V gene has CDR1 MGHRA and CDR2 YSYEKL. The CDR3 DNA follows: TGCGCCAGCAGCCAAGCTGCGGGAGGGCCCTACGAGCAGTACTTC. Translation: CASSQAAGGPYEQYF.

The chain employs TRBV7-2 and TRBJ2-1, with a weak D call TRBD2 (5 bases). The CDR3 sequence is 14 residues long. Germline V gene sequence: CDR1 SGHTA, CDR2 FQGNSA. V lost 0 bases and J 3 bases, leaving 6 bases between the germline ends. The CDR3 nucleotides are TGTGCCAGCAGCTTAGCGGGAGTCTACAATGAGCAGTTCTTC. It encodes CASSLAGVYNEQFF.

The V and J genes are TRBV10-3 and TRBJ2-3; tentative D call: TRBD1 (6 bases). CDR3 length: 15 residues. CDR1 ENHRY and CDR2 SYGVKD come from the germline V gene. V lost 6 bases and J 2 bases, leaving 15 bases between the germline ends. CDR3 in amino acids: CAISVRDINTDTQYF. The CDR3 coding sequence is TGTGCCATCAGCGTCCGGGACATTAACACAGATACGCAGTATTTT.

The J gene is TRBJ2-6, the V gene TRBV5-1; weak D call: TRBD1 (6 bases). Trimming left V 0 bases short and J 0 bases short, with 16 bases between. Germline V lookup: CDR1 SGHRS, CDR2 YFSETQ. The CDR3 covers 19 residues. The CDR3 DNA reads as TGCGCCAGCAGCTTGGAGGGACACCCTCCCCGCTCTGGGGCCAACGTCCTGACTTTC. It translates to CASSLEGHPPRSGANVLTF.

The chain links TRBV5-8 to TRBJ1-6; D call uncertain. Germline-derived CDR1 and CDR2 are SGHTS and YDEGEE. CDR3 length equals 14 residues. Trimming removed 1 base at V and 9 bases at J, with 11 bases between. CDR3 loop: CASSLFRLASPLHF. The DNA for the CDR3 is TGTGCCAGCAGCTTGTTTAGACTGGCTTCACCCCTCCACTTT.

This sequence joins TRBV18 and TRBJ1-5, with unresolved D. CDR3 length equals 14 residues. The V gene lost 8 bases and the J gene lost 0 bases, with 11 bases spanning the gap. Germline CDR1 KGHSH, CDR2 LQKENI. The CDR3 DNA follows: TGTGCCAGCCAGGCGGGAGATAGCAATCAGCCCCAGCATTTT. Translation: CASQAGDSNQPQHF.

The V and J genes are TRBV30 and TRBJ2-3; D gene unclear. The CDR3 is 11 residues long. Trimming shortened V by 2 bases and J by 5 bases, and 5 bases separated the two germline ends. CDR1 and CDR2 from the germline V gene are GTSNPN and SVGIG (reference sequence). CDR3 DNA: TGTGCCTGGAGTCCAGAAGATACGCAGTATTTT. Translated, it gives CAWSPEDTQYF.

DNA of the CDR3: TGTGCCAGCAGTTTTGGGCTCTATAATTCACCCCTCCACTTT. Protein product: CASSFGLYNSPLHF. The rearrangement uses TRBV27 and TRBJ1-6; D not resolved. The V and J ends lost 3 bases and 3 bases respectively, with 6 bases between them. CDR3 length equals 14 residues. Germline V gene sequence: CDR1 MNHEY, CDR2 SMNVEV (reference sequence).

V usage is TRBV10-3 and J usage is TRBJ2-7; TRBD1 is a possible D gene (6 bases). V was pared by 4 bases and J by 7 bases, with 14 bases between. This CDR3 region has 13 residues. CDR1 is ENHRY and CDR2 is SYGVKD in the germline V gene. The CDR3 nucleotides read TGTGCCATCAGTGCCTCGACAGGATTTGAGCAGTACTTC. This encodes CAISASTGFEQYF.

This chain joins TRBV28 and TRBJ1-3; no definite D call. The CDR3 covers 15 residues. The germline V and J ends were trimmed by 4 bases and 3 bases, with 13 bases remaining between them. Germline CDR1 MDHEN, CDR2 SYDVKM. CDR3 region: CASSYQTKNGNTIYF. The CDR3 DNA sequence: TGTGCCAGCAGTTATCAAACAAAAAATGGAAACACCATATATTTT.

The chain couples TRBV30 to TRBJ1-5; the D gene is possibly TRBD1 (5 bases). With 0 bases removed from V and 0 bases from J, the gap between germline ends came to 9 bases. CDR1 and CDR2 (germline): GTSNPN, SVGIG (reference sequence). This CDR3 contains 15 residues. CDR3 nucleotides: TGTGCCTGGAGTGTACGACAGCTTAGCAATCAGCCCCAGCATTTT. It is translated as CAWSVRQLSNQPQHF.

This clone was seen once. The chain uses TRBV5-6 and TRBJ2-1; 7 bases are a match to TRBD1. The length of the CDR3 is 14 residues. CDR1 is SGHDT, CDR2 YYEEEE, per germline. V shed 6 bases and J 6 bases; nucleotides not matched to a gene: 9. The CDR3 spells CASNIISGGNEQFF. DNA of the CDR3: TGTGCCAGCAACATAATTTCAGGGGGCAATGAGCAGTTCTTC. The full variable domain, its missing parts supplied by reference TRBV5-6 and TRBJ2-1, is DAGVTQSPTHLIKTRGQQVTLRCSPKSGHDTVSWYQQALGQGPQFIFQYYEEEERQRGNFPDRFSGHQFPNYSSELNVNALLLGDSALYLCASNIISGGNEQFFGPGTRLTVL.

The rearrangement joins TRBV10-3 to TRBJ2-1, with 12 bases lining up with TRBD2. Germline V gene lookup returns CDR1 ENHRY and CDR2 SYGVKD. This CDR3 is 18 amino acids long. Trimming cost V 6 bases and J 1 base; bases outside gene matches: 10. The CDR3: CAIRPTSGRAGSYNEQFF. The DNA of the CDR3 is TGTGCCATCAGACCGACTAGCGGGAGAGCAGGGTCCTACAATGAGCAGTTCTTC.